The T cell receptor (beta chain) under discussion was sequenced for a study of blood T cell repertoires in COVID-19. The overall study: PBMCs, B-cell-depleted T cells, or T cells were the source of the cDNA or gDNA that made up the material.

Germline V gene lookup returns CDR1 KGHDR and CDR2 SFDVKD. The CDR3 contains 14 residues. The V gene lost 0 bases and the J gene lost 2 bases, with 6 bases spanning the gap. This study enrolled people aged about 18 to 95 from around 26 US geographic areas. Participants' reported clinical history set cohort assignment. The method was immunoSEQ multiplex PCR; TCRdb's version includes in-frame clones alone and lacks a portion of them. The sample contains under 300,000 clones, just over 90% of which appear only once. This clonotype was sampled from a woman in her 40s with acute COVID-19. Sequences were obtained from PBMCs or T cells enriched from blood (not recorded which). V usage is TRBV24-1 and J usage is TRBJ1-2; the D is unclear. The CDR3 coding sequence is TGTGCCACCAGTGATTTGCGAGGGAACTATGGCTACACCTTC. As protein: CATSDLRGNYGYTF.